The present TCR beta chain was sequenced within a study of T cell repertoires in cytomegalovirus infection. At the level of the study: Carrying CMV and the relevant HLA type showed in public TCR beta signatures. Regarding the study as a whole: Dominating the ex vivo response were TCR beta clonotypes that were CMV-specific and HLA-C-restricted. Identification of carriers of CMV plus the relevant HLA was achieved through cumulative public TCR beta family frequency.

Each CDR3 protein is one row after TCRdb ran MiXCR on the reads. Of around 770,000 distinct CDR3 sequences listed, almost 30% are singletons. V gave up 7 bases and J gave up 7 bases, with 16 bases separating them. CDR1 and CDR2 from the germline V gene are LNHDA and SQIVND (reference sequence). The CDR3 covers 14 residues. A remark on this clonotype: No antigen is known for it.

The rearrangement links TRBV19 to TRBJ2-2; D gene uncertain. This TCR came from a human donor in good health (CMV status not recorded). Some clones in this sample may be carry-over from other donors' samples. The starting material was cultured CD8+ T cells from PBMCs, obtained from culture after CMV antigen stimulation. DNA of the CDR3: TGTGCCAGTAAGTGGAGTCCATCGGGCGGGGAGCTGTTTTTT. Its protein product is CASKWSPSGGELFF. Supplemented by reference TRBV19 and TRBJ2-2, the full variable domain reads DGGITQSPKYLFRKEGQNVTLSCEQNLNHDAMYWYRQDPGQGLRLIYYSQIVNDFQKGDIAEGYSVSREKKESFPLTVTSAQKNPTAFYLCASKWSPSGGELFFGEGSRLTVL.